The 5 T cell receptor beta chains below all came from one sample that was sequenced in a study of cytomegalovirus exposure and HLA in healthy donors (dated by TCRdb to between 2016 and 2019). Receptors were amplified or captured by the immunoSEQ multiplex PCR assay. TCRdb mirrors the immuneACCESS table, restricted to in-frame sequences. Some clones are absent from its copies; in checked studies, under half trace to an unresolved V gene, and the reason for the others is unknown. In this sample the table shows about 250,000 clones, approximately 84% of which occur a single time. The ten largest clones take up more than 10% of the sample. The sequenced sample consisted of PBMCs. The receptor set was obtained from a man younger than 35 in good health and CMV-seropositive.

V and J are TRBV6-5 and TRBJ2-7, with 9 bases that match TRBD1. V trimming: 6 bases; J trimming: 5 bases; junction bases outside the gene matches: 8. The germline gives CDR1 MNHEY, CDR2 SVGAGI. The CDR3 contains 14 residues. In DNA form, the CDR3 reads TGTGCCAGCAGGCCTACAGGGGGCGTCGACGAGCAGTACTTC. Translating gives CASRPTGGVDEQYF.

V gene TRBV19 combines with J gene TRBJ2-7; 8 nucleotides line up with TRBD2. The CDR3 length is 15 residues. CDR1 is LNHDA, CDR2 SQIVND, per germline (reference sequence). J gave up 0 bases and V 5 bases, and 6 bases lay outside the gene matches. CDR3 bases: TGTGCCAGTAGTGTAACTAGCGGAGTCTCCTACGAGCAGTACTTC. This translates into CASSVTSGVSYEQYF.

J is TRBJ2-3 and V is TRBV13, with D possibly being TRBD2 (5 bases). The V end was cut by 5 bases, the J end by 1 base, with 13 bases between. Germline CDR1 is PRHDT and CDR2 is FYEKMQ (reference sequence). The CDR3 sequence is 15 residues long. CDR3 DNA: TGTGCCAGCAGCCCCCTCCTTAGCGGCACAGATACGCAGTATTTT. This gives the protein CASSPLLSGTDTQYF. The full variable domain, with the rest looked up from reference TRBV13 and TRBJ2-3, is AAGVIQSPRHLIKEKRETATLKCYPIPRHDTVYWYQQGPGQDPQFLISFYEKMQSDKGSIPDRFSAQQFSDYHSELNMSSLELGDSALYFCASSPLLSGTDTQYFGPGTRLTVL.

This chain links TRBV6-6 with TRBJ2-2, with TRBD1 as a possible D gene (6 bases). CDR1 is MNHNY, CDR2 SVGAGI, per germline (reference sequence). V was cut by 0 bases and J by 0 bases, with 8 bases left in between. The CDR3 runs to 16 residues. In DNA form, the CDR3 reads TGTGCCAGCAGTTACTCGTACAGGGCGAACACCGGGGAGCTGTTTTTT. This sequence encodes CASSYSYRANTGELFF.

DNA for the CDR3: TGCGCCAGCAGCTTGGGAGGTGATCCTACCGGGGAGCTGTTTTTT. This translates into CASSLGGDPTGELFF. This chain connects TRBV5-1 to TRBJ2-2; no definite D call. The germline V gene encodes CDR1 SGHRS and CDR2 YFSETQ. The CDR3 extends over 15 amino acids. Between the trimmed V and J ends, which lost 0 bases and 5 bases, there was a span of 11 bases.